Below, 17 T cell receptor beta chains from the same sample are listed, as sequenced in a study of T cells in Graves' hyperthyroidism and ophthalmopathy. Researchers took RNA transcripts and amplified the TCR beta CDR3 regions from them. The HTBI primer set was used in a first-round RT-PCR of the TCR CDR3. TCRdb re-called the multiplex PCR reads with MiXCR, one entry per CDR3 protein. The sample holds roughly 400,000 distinct CDR3 sequences, around an eighth seen once. The material sequenced was blood. These TCRs come from a middle-aged man with Graves' ophthalmopathy.

This clonotype was counted ten times or more. J is TRBJ1-1 and V is TRBV7-8; D is perhaps TRBD1 (5 bases). Germline-derived CDR1 and CDR2 are SGHVS and FQNEAQ. V was clipped by 5 bases and J by 7 bases, with 29 bases between them. CDR3 size: 18 residues. CDR3 sequence (DNA): TGTGCCAGCAGCGGGTTGTGGACGGCAGGGTCCCGCGCTGGTGAAGCTTTCTTT. Its translation is CASSGLWTAGSRAGEAFF.

This clonotype was observed many times. The chain recombines TRBV3-1 with TRBJ2-1; D is ambiguous. The V and J ends lost 8 bases and 0 bases respectively, with 11 bases between them. This CDR3 is built from 14 residues. Germline V gene lookup returns CDR1 LGHDT and CDR2 YNNKEL (reference sequence). Written as DNA, the CDR3 is TGTGCCAGCGGCTTTTCCAGCTCCTACAATGAGCAGTTCTTC. Protein: CASGFSSSYNEQFF.

This clonotype was seen only a few times. V usage is TRBV29-1 and J usage is TRBJ1-2, with 8 nucleotides matching TRBD1. CDR1 and CDR2 (germline): SQVTM, ANQGSEA. This CDR3 contains 18 residues. As DNA, the CDR3 is TGCAGTGCCCACCTTTACGACAGGGGAAATTTCGCGCCTTATGGCTACACCTTC. Its protein product is CSAHLYDRGNFAPYGYTF.

The gene calls are TRBV4-2 and TRBJ2-1; the match to TRBD2 covers 15 bases. The length of the CDR3 is 21 residues. Germline lookup yields CDR1 LGHNA and CDR2 YNFKEQ. Trimming took 1 base from V and 2 from J; bases not matched to a gene: 12. Here the CDR3 DNA reads TGTGCCAGCAGCCAAGTCTGGACTAGCGGGAGGGTAAGGGGGGCCTACAATGAGCAGTTCTTC. The encoded protein is CASSQVWTSGRVRGAYNEQFF.

This clonotype came up a few times. This chain joins TRBV12-3 or TRBV12-4 and TRBJ2-5; a possible D gene is TRBD2 (5 bases). This CDR3 comprises 13 residues. Trimming cost V 5 bases and J 4 bases, with 11 bases left between them. In DNA form, the CDR3 reads TGTGCCAGCAGTGGCAGGAGGAGAGAGACCCAGTACTTC. Amino acid sequence: CASSGRRRETQYF.

This clonotype was detected many times. The CDR3 DNA is TGTGCCAGCAGTCAAAACAGGTACAATGAGCAGTTCTTC. This translates into CASSQNRYNEQFF. The genes are TRBV12-3 or TRBV12-4 and TRBJ2-1; D is possibly TRBD1 (5 bases). Trimming shortened V by 5 bases and J by 4 bases, and 9 bases separated the two germline ends. The CDR3 contains 13 residues.

This clonotype has ten or more counts. V and J are TRBV20-1 and TRBJ2-3; the match to TRBD2 covers 8 bases. This CDR3 contains 15 residues. The germline V gene has CDR1 DFQATT and CDR2 SNEGSKA (reference sequence). J was trimmed by 4 bases and V by 6 bases; bases with no gene match: 12. CDR3 bases: TGCAGTGCCCTAGCGGGCGGGAGGTCGCCAGATACGCAGTATTTT. Translating it yields CSALAGGRSPDTQYF.

The V and J genes are TRBV7-9 and TRBJ1-6; the D is unclear. The CDR3 extends over 14 amino acids. Germline values: CDR1 SEHNR, CDR2 FQNEAQ (reference sequence). The V gene lost 1 base and the J gene lost 11 bases, with 12 bases spanning the gap. The CDR3: CASSLDADVTPLHF. The CDR3 DNA reads as TGTGCCAGCAGCTTAGACGCAGACGTGACACCCCTCCACTTT.

This clonotype was counted a few times. The chain recombines TRBV5-6 with TRBJ2-7, with D perhaps TRBD1 (5 bases). V was shortened by 6 bases and J by 4 bases, with 14 bases between the two germline ends. From germline, CDR1 is SGHDT and CDR2 YYEEEE. CDR3 length: 13 amino acids. CDR3 amino acids: CASNEDRAYEQYF. Written as DNA, the CDR3 is TGTGCCAGCAACGAAGACAGAGCTTACGAGCAGTACTTC.

This clonotype was counted many times. V and J are TRBV20-1 and TRBJ2-7; D might be TRBD2 (5 bases). CDR1 is DFQATT and CDR2 is SNEGSKA in the germline V gene (reference sequence). V was trimmed by 5 bases and J by 1 base, leaving 9 bases between them. CDR3 length: 12 amino acids. CDR3 coding DNA: TGCAGTGCTCTAGCAGGTTCCTACGAGCAGTACTTC. Translated, it gives CSALAGSYEQYF.

This clonotype was counted ten times or more. This chain joins TRBV10-3 and TRBJ1-1; D uncertain. The CDR3 sequence is 16 residues long. V was clipped by 7 bases and J by 5 bases, with 23 bases between them. In germline, CDR1 is ENHRY, CDR2 SYGVKD. CDR3 DNA: TGTGCCATCATGGGCCCGAATGCAAGGTCAGGAACTGAAGCTTTCTTT. Protein: CAIMGPNARSGTEAFF.

A few counts support this clonotype. This chain uses TRBV5-4 with TRBJ2-5; no definite D call. Trimming left V 2 bases short and J 0 bases short, with 8 bases between. The germline gives CDR1 SGHNT, CDR2 YYREEE (reference sequence). This CDR3 comprises 14 residues. In DNA form, the CDR3 reads TGTGCCAGCAGCTTTAAGACTTACCAAGAGACCCAGTACTTC. Its translation: CASSFKTYQETQYF.

This clonotype was counted at least ten times. In DNA form, the CDR3 reads TGTGCCAGCAGGACAGACAGGAACATTCAGTACTTC. Its protein product is CASRTDRNIQYF. The V call is TRBV7-2, the J call TRBJ2-4; D perhaps matches TRBD1 (6 bases). V was cut by 6 bases and J by 7 bases, with 10 bases left in between. The germline V gene encodes CDR1 SGHTA and CDR2 FQGNSA. The CDR3 sequence is 12 residues long.

This clonotype came up many times. The gene calls are TRBV27 and TRBJ1-2; 8 nucleotides line up with TRBD1. CDR1 is MNHEY, CDR2 SMNVEV, per germline (reference sequence). The CDR3 is 14 amino acids. V dropped 7 bases and J dropped 2; count of bases not matched to a gene: 6. The CDR3 is CASKPDRDNYGYTF. The DNA for the CDR3 is TGTGCCAGCAAGCCGGACAGGGACAACTATGGCTACACCTTC.

This clonotype was recorded many times. V gene TRBV28 combines with J gene TRBJ2-7; possibly TRBD1 or TRBD2 for D (6 bases each). This CDR3 region has 15 residues. V lost 8 bases and J 1 base, leaving 18 bases between the germline ends. CDR1 and CDR2 (germline): MDHEN, SYDVKM. The CDR3 DNA is TGTGCCAGCGGGATCGGGGGCCGTCCATCCTACGAGCAGTACTTC. This translates into CASGIGGRPSYEQYF. Full variable domain (outside the CDR3, taken from reference TRBV28 and TRBJ2-7): DVKVTQSSRYLVKRTGEKVFLECVQDMDHENMFWYRQDPGLGLRLIYFSYDVKMKEKGDIPEGYSVSREKKERFSLILESASTNQTSMYLCASGIGGRPSYEQYFGPGTRLTVT.

This clonotype was detected many times. This chain links TRBV7-8 with TRBJ1-5; 10 bases fit TRBD1. The V gene end was trimmed by 3 bases and the J gene end by 4 bases; junction bases not matched to a gene: 3. The germline CDR1 and CDR2 sequences are SGHVS and FQNEAQ. This CDR3 comprises 15 residues. The CDR3 nucleotides are TGTGCCAGCAGCTTGGGACAGGGGAAAAATCAGCCCCAGCATTTT. Its protein product is CASSLGQGKNQPQHF.

This clonotype was counted at least ten times. The chain couples TRBV18 to TRBJ2-1, with D perhaps matching TRBD2 (6 bases). Per germline, CDR1 KGHSH and CDR2 LQKENI. CDR3 length: 18 residues. V lost 0 bases and J 3 bases, leaving 18 bases between the germline ends. The chain's CDR3 is CASSPPNKGAGSYNEQFF. The CDR3 coding sequence is TGTGCCAGCTCACCACCCAATAAGGGTGCGGGAAGCTACAATGAGCAGTTCTTC.